These T cell receptor beta chains were read from a single sample in a study of blood T cell repertoires in COVID-19. Clones were read by immunoSEQ multiplex PCR, and TCRdb kept only the in-frame ones, dropping some. In the table there are roughly 300,000 clones, about 81% of which are singletons. The sequencing input was peripheral blood. Receptors were obtained from a human donor with COVID-19, enrolled during active disease. The donor label of this sample is uncertain. Each CDR3 is given with its conserved first and last residue. D genes are given only for firm matches. A row's size may be missing; if present it is once, few, many or a size class.

v_gene,j_gene,abundance,d_gene,CDR3aa,CDR3nt
TRBV6-5,TRBJ1-6,-,-,CASSYTTPEDSPLHF,TGTGCCAGCAGTTACACGACTCCGGAAGATTCACCCCTCCACTTT
TRBV19,TRBJ1-2,-,-,CASSMGGNANYGYTF,TGTGCCAGTAGTATGGGAGGGAATGCTAACTATGGCTACACCTTC
TRBV6-4,TRBJ2-1,-,TRBD2,CATRASGSGEQFF,TGTGCCACGAGGGCTAGCGGGAGCGGTGAGCAGTTCTTC
TRBV5-1,TRBJ2-1,-,-,CASSLRGDSYNEQFF,TGCGCCAGCAGCTTGCGCGGTGACTCCTACAATGAGCAGTTCTTC
TRBV27,TRBJ2-1,-,-,CASSLFGGNEQFF,TGTGCCAGCAGTTTATTCGGAGGGAATGAGCAGTTCTTC
TRBV11-2,TRBJ2-3,-,-,CASSLALAGRITDTQYF,TGTGCCAGCAGCTTAGCTCTAGCAGGAAGGATCACAGATACGCAGTATTTT
TRBV29-1,TRBJ2-5,-,-,CSVAGVAAQETQYF,TGCAGCGTTGCTGGAGTAGCAGCGCAAGAGACCCAGTACTTC
TRBV21-1,TRBJ2-7,-,-,CASSKALAGGRGTYEQYF,TGTGCCAGCAGCAAAGCCCTAGCGGGGGGTAGGGGGACCTACGAGCAGTACTTC
TRBV6-2/TRBV6-3,TRBJ2-7,-,TRBD2,CASSTGLAGATYEQYF,TGTGCCAGCAGTACGGGACTAGCGGGAGCGACCTACGAGCAGTACTTC
TRBV6-2/TRBV6-3,TRBJ1-1,once,TRBD1,CASSFDREGTEAFF,TGTGCCAGCAGCTTCGACAGGGAAGGGACTGAAGCTTTCTTT
TRBV2,TRBJ2-5,once,-,CASRNLGGETQYF,TGTGCCAGCAGGAACCTCGGGGGAGAGACCCAGTACTTC
TRBV20-1,TRBJ1-2,-,-,CSASKHLSNYGYTF,TGCAGTGCTAGTAAGCACCTCTCTAACTATGGCTACACCTTC
TRBV10-3,TRBJ2-7,few,TRBD1,CATRGSQGAREQYF,TGTGCCACCCGAGGGTCACAGGGGGCGCGGGAGCAGTACTTC
TRBV29-1,TRBJ2-7,-,-,CSALPGGGSYEQYF,TGCAGCGCCCTCCCTGGAGGTGGCTCCTACGAGCAGTACTTC
TRBV4-1,TRBJ1-2,-,-,CASSQSRTAYGYTF,TGCGCCAGCAGCCAATCAAGGACAGCCTATGGCTACACCTTC
TRBV3-1/TRBV3-2,TRBJ1-2,once,-,CASSQEGVYGYTF,TGTGCCAGCAGCCAAGAAGGGGTCTATGGCTACACCTTC
TRBV6-5,TRBJ1-1,-,-,CASSTTTDREAFF,TGTGCCAGCAGTACTACCACCGACAGAGAAGCTTTCTTT
TRBV7-9,TRBJ2-1,-,-,CASSSILLSGTLRNEQFF,TGTGCCAGCAGCTCGATTCTCCTTAGCGGAACTCTACGCAATGAGCAGTTCTTC
TRBV7-3,TRBJ2-2,-,TRBD2,CASRAGTSPGELFF,TGTGCCAGCAGAGCCGGGACTAGCCCCGGGGAGCTGTTTTTT
TRBV14,TRBJ2-7,-,TRBD2,CASSERGRRTYEQYF,TGTGCCAGCAGCGAACGCGGGAGAAGGACCTACGAGCAGTACTTC
TRBV21-1,TRBJ2-7,-,-,CASSKQSWATTSGNSYEQYF,TGTGCCAGCAGCAAGCAATCATGGGCCACGACTAGCGGAAACTCCTACGAGCAGTACTTC